One and the same sample provided the 13 T cell receptor beta chains below, sequenced in a study of T-cell reconstitution after alpha-beta-depleted transplantation in children. Unique molecular identifiers featured in how the TCRbeta library was prepared. In TCRdb, the PCR reads were re-called with MiXCR into one record per CDR3 protein. This table holds approximately 400,000 distinct CDR3 sequences, approximately 10% found once. Sample: PBMCs from the stem cell graft donor, taken from the stem cell graft. Receptors were obtained from a human donor who donated a stem cell graft to a child with acute myeloid leukemia.

This clonotype showed up just a few times. The chain links TRBV19 to TRBJ2-1; D unresolved. Trimming shortened V by 10 bases and J by 1 base, and 14 bases separated the two germline ends. Germline values: CDR1 LNHDA, CDR2 SQIVND (reference sequence). The CDR3 length is 14 residues. The CDR3 loop is CATNKLGSYNEQFF. The CDR3 DNA follows: TGTGCCACTAACAAATTGGGGTCCTACAATGAGCAGTTCTTC.

In this sample, this clonotype turned up a few times. The chain joins TRBV29-1 to TRBJ2-1, with 12 bases identical to TRBD2. The junction had 5 bases not matched to a gene; V was cut back by 7 bases and J by 4 bases. Germline V lookup: CDR1 SQVTM, CDR2 ANQGSEA. The CDR3 has 14 residues. The CDR3 spells CSGGLAGRYNEQFF. The CDR3 nucleotides read TGCAGCGGAGGACTAGCGGGAAGATACAATGAGCAGTTCTTC.

CDR3 sequence reads: CASGNTGLADYYEQYV. CDR3 coding DNA: TGCGCCAGCGGGAACACAGGGCTAGCGGATTACTACGAGCAGTACGTC. The chain joins TRBV10-2 to TRBJ2-7, with a weak D call TRBD2 (7 bases). Trimming cost V 8 bases and J 3 bases, with 23 bases left between them. The germline V gene has CDR1 WSHSY and CDR2 SAAADI. CDR3 length: 16 amino acids.

The rearrangement links TRBV27 to TRBJ2-1; 10 bases map to TRBD2. Germline lookup yields CDR1 MNHEY and CDR2 SMNVEV (reference sequence). V was clipped by 5 bases and J by 4 bases; unmatched bases: 14. CDR3 size: 18 residues. The CDR3 reads CASSPNRLAGGAYNEQFF. Written as DNA, the CDR3 is TGTGCCAGCAGTCCGAACAGACTAGCGGGCGGGGCTTACAATGAGCAGTTCTTC.

The table lists this clonotype with a few counts. The V gene is TRBV20-1, the J gene TRBJ2-7; TRBD2 aligns across 8 bases. The V gene end was trimmed by 5 bases and the J gene end by 6 bases; junction bases not matched to a gene: 18. CDR3 size: 16 residues. Germline CDR1 DFQATT, CDR2 SNEGSKA (reference sequence). The CDR3 protein is CSASPAEAGGFGEQYF. In DNA, the CDR3 is TGCAGTGCTTCCCCCGCGGAGGCGGGAGGTTTTGGCGAGCAGTACTTC.

This chain links TRBV4-1 with TRBJ2-7, with 8 bases aligning to TRBD1. There are 15 residues in the CDR3. Germline V gene data show CDR1 as MGHRA and CDR2 as YSYEKL. J gave up 2 bases and V 3 bases, and 6 bases lay outside the gene matches. This chain's CDR3 is CASSQEGTGAYEQYV. The CDR3 bases are TGCGCCAGCAGCCAGGAAGGGACAGGTGCCTACGAGCAGTACGTC.

This clonotype was seen only once. The rearrangement joins TRBV11-2 to TRBJ2-1; no definite D call. This CDR3 has 15 residues. Germline V gene data show CDR1 as SGHAT and CDR2 as FQNNGV. Trimming stripped 4 bases from V and 4 bases from J, with 14 bases between. The CDR3, as DNA: TGTGCCAGCAGCTGGTCGAATAGTGGGTACAATGAGCAGTTCTTC. Protein sequence: CASSWSNSGYNEQFF.

This clonotype has just a few counts. This sequence joins TRBV7-8 and TRBJ2-6, with TRBD2 identical over 11 bases. V dropped 4 bases and J dropped 1; count of bases not matched to a gene: 6. From germline, CDR1 is SGHVS and CDR2 FQNEAQ. This CDR3 is 18 amino acids long. CDR3 amino acids: CASSYRLAGLSGANVLTF. Here the CDR3 DNA reads TGTGCCAGCAGCTACCGACTAGCGGGATTGTCTGGGGCCAACGTCCTGACTTTC.

This clonotype was seen many times. The chain joins TRBV4-3 to TRBJ1-5, with no clear D. Germline V CDR1 and CDR2: LGHNA, YSLEER. The V and J ends lost 1 base and 3 bases respectively, with 4 bases between them. The length of the CDR3 is 13 residues. CDR3 region: CASSQGPNQPQHF. The CDR3 region has the DNA TGCGCCAGCAGCCAAGGCCCCAATCAGCCCCAGCATTTT.

This clonotype has at least ten counts. This chain connects TRBV11-1 to TRBJ2-1; D is undetermined. The CDR3 runs to 15 residues. From germline, CDR1 is SGHAT and CDR2 FQDESV (reference sequence). Trimming removed 3 bases from V and 3 bases from J, with 12 bases in between. The CDR3 sequence is CASSFRVALYNEQFF. CDR3 coding DNA: TGTGCCAGCAGCTTTCGGGTAGCACTCTACAATGAGCAGTTCTTC. Looking up the rest from reference TRBV11-1 and TRBJ2-1 gives the full variable domain: EAEVAQSPRYKITEKSQAVAFWCDPISGHATLYWYRQILGQGPELLVQFQDESVVDDSQLPKDRFSAERLKGVDSTLKIQPAELGDSAMYLCASSFRVALYNEQFFGPGTRLTVL.

This rearrangement joins TRBV20-1 to TRBJ2-5; 7 nucleotides line up with TRBD1. Germline lookup yields CDR1 DFQATT and CDR2 SNEGSKA (reference sequence). V shed 5 bases, J shed 1 base, and the junction held 4 bases outside the gene matches. The length of the CDR3 is 13 residues. CDR3 DNA sequence: TGCAGTGCTCTGACAGGGATCCAAGAGACCCAGTACTTC. Encoded protein: CSALTGIQETQYF.

The table lists this clonotype with a few counts. This chain links TRBV20-1 with TRBJ2-5; unclear D gene. V was cut by 6 bases and J by 4 bases, with 12 bases left in between. CDR3 length: 12 amino acids. CDR1 and CDR2 from the germline V gene are DFQATT and SNEGSKA (reference sequence). CDR3 in DNA: TGCAGTGCCAAGCCACCGGGAGAGACCCAGTACTTC. This translates into CSAKPPGETQYF.

The table lists this clonotype with many counts. This chain links TRBV29-1 with TRBJ2-7, with unresolved D. This CDR3 is 12 amino acids long. Deletions cut 6 bases from V and 5 bases from J, with 14 bases between. From germline, CDR1 is SQVTM and CDR2 ANQGSEA. CDR3 sequence: CSVNGVANEQYF. DNA for the CDR3: TGCAGCGTAAATGGAGTGGCGAACGAGCAGTACTTC.